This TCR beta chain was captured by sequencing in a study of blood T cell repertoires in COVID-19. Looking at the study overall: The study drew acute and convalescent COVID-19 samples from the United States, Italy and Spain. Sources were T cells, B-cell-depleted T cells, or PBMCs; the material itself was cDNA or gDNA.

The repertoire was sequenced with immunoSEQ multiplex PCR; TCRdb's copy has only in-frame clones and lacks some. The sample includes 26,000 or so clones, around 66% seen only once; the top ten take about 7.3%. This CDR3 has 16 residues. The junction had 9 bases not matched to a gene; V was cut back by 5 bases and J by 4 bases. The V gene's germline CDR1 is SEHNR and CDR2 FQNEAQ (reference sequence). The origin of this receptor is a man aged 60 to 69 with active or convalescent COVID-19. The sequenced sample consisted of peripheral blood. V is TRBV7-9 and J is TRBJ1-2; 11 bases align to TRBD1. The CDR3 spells CASSLLRTGGLYGYTF. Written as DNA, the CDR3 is TGTGCCAGCAGCCTTCTCCGGACAGGGGGCCTCTATGGCTACACCTTC.